This TCR beta chain was captured by sequencing in a study of vaccination effects on CD4 cells after COVID-19. Viral peptide pools were used in the ViraFEST assay to expand antigen-specific CD4+ T cells, and sequencing came afterward. At the end of about 9 days of culture, CD4+ T cells were isolated. Vaccine recipients, nucleocapsid antibody negative, had no prior SARS-CoV-2 infection. To note about this clone: Antigen specificity is unknown.

The J segment lost 5 bases and the V segment lost 4 bases, leaving 10 bases of the junction unmatched. Germline CDR1 reads SGHAT; CDR2 reads FQNNGV. The CDR3 consists of 16 residues. Data came from immunoSEQ multiplex PCR; TCRdb stores just in-frame clones and leaves some out. The sample holds tens of thousands of clones, approximately 73% seen once. J is TRBJ2-3 and V is TRBV11-2; 9 positions agree with TRBD2. The receptor comes from a human donor who received a COVID-19 vaccine. The material was CD4+ T cells from PBMCs cultured with HCoV-OC43 spike peptides, obtained before COVID-19 vaccination. The sample's subset: HCoV-OC43 spike overlapping peptide pool stimulation. CDR3 amino acids: CASSSEKREDRDTQYF. The DNA of the CDR3 is TGTGCCAGCAGCTCCGAAAAGCGGGAGGACAGAGATACGCAGTATTTT. Using reference TRBV11-2 and TRBJ2-3 for the parts outside the CDR3, the full variable domain is EAGVAQSPRYKIIEKRQSVAFWCNPISGHATLYWYQQILGQGPKLLIQFQNNGVVDDSQLPKDRFSAERLKGVDSTLKIQPAKLEDSAVYLCASSSEKREDRDTQYFGPGTRLTVL.